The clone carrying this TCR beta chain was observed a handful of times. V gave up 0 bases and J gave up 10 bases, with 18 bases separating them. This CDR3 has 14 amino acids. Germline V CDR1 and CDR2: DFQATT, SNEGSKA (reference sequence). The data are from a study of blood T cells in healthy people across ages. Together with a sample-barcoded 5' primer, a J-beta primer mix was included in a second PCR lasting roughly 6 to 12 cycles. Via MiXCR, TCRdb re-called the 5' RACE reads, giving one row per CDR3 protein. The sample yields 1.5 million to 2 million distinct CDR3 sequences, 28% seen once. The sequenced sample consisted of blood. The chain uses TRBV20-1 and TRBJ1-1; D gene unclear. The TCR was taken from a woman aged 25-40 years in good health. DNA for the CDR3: TGCAGTGCTAGAGATGTATCACTTGGGCAAGCAGCTTTCTTT. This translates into CSARDVSLGQAAFF.